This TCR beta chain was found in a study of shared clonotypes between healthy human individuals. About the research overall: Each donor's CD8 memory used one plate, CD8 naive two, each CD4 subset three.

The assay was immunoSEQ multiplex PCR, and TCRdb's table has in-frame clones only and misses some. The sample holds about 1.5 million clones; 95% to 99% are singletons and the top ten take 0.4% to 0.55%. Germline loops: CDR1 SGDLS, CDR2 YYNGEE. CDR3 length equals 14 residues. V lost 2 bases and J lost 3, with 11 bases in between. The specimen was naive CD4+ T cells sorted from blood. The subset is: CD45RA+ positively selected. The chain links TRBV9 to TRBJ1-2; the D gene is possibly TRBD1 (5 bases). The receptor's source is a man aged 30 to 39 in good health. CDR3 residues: CASSVAGLDYGYTF. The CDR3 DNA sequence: TGTGCCAGCAGCGTCGCAGGGCTAGACTATGGCTACACCTTC. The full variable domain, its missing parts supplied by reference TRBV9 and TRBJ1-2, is DSGVTQTPKHLITATGQRVTLRCSPRSGDLSVYWYQQSLDQGLQFLIQYYNGEERAKGNILERFSAQQFPDLHSELNLSSLELGDSALYFCASSVAGLDYGYTFGSGTRLTVV.